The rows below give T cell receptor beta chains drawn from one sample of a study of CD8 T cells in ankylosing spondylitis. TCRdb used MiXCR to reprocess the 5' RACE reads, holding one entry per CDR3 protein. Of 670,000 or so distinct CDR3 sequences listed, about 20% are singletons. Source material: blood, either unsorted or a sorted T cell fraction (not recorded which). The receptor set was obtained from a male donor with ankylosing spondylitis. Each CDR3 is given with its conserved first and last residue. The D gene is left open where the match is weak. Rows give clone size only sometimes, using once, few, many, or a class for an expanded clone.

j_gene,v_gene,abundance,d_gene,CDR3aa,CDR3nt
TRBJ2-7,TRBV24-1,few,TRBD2,CATSDLSRDDTGTRSEYEQYF,TGTGCCACCAGTGATTTGTCAAGAGACGATACCGGGACTAGAAGCGAATACGAGCAGTACTTC
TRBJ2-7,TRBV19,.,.,CASSSFDSHEQYF,TGTGCCAGTAGTTCCTTTGACAGCCACGAGCAGTACTTC
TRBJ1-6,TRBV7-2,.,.,CASSPSPLGEGVTLHF,TGTGCCAGCAGCCCCAGTCCTCTGGGTGAGGGCGTCACCCTCCACTTT
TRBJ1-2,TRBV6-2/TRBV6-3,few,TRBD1,CASSNRDRVQIAYGYTF,TGTGCCAGCAGTAACCGGGACAGAGTACAGATTGCCTATGGCTACACCTTC
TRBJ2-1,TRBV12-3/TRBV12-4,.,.,CASGGFEQFF,TGTGCCAGCGGGGGCTTTGAGCAGTTCTTC
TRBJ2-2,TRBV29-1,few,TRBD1,CSVGQKTTGELFF,TGCAGCGTGGGACAGAAAACTACCGGGGAGCTGTTTTTT
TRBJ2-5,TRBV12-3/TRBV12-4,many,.,CASSRRRAIQETQYF,TGTGCCAGCAGTCGCCGTCGAGCTATCCAAGAGACCCAGTACTTC
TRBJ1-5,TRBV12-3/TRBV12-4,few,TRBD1,CASRGQVANQPQHF,TGTGCCAGCAGGGGACAGGTTGCCAATCAGCCCCAGCATTTT
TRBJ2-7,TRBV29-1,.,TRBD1,CSVGDRGREEQYF,TGCAGCGTTGGGGACAGGGGGCGCGAAGAGCAGTACTTC
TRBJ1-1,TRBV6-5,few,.,CASGGVYTEAFF,TGTGCCAGCGGAGGGGTGTACACTGAAGCTTTCTTT
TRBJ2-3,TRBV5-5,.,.,CASRWVLADTQYF,TGTGCCAGCAGGTGGGTGCTGGCAGATACGCAGTATTTT
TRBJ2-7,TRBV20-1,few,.,CSARTTGKNEQYF,TGCAGTGCTAGGACAACAGGGAAAAACGAGCAGTACTTC
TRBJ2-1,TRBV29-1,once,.,CSVAGTLVNEQFF,TGCAGCGTAGCAGGGACCTTGGTCAATGAGCAGTTCTTC
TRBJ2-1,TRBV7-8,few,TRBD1,CASSGQVSSYNEQFF,TGTGCCAGCAGCGGACAGGTCAGCTCCTACAATGAGCAGTTCTTC
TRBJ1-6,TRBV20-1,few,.,CSARSGGQNSPLHF,TGCAGTGCTAGATCGGGGGGGCAGAATTCACCCCTCCACTTT
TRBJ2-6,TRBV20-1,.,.,CSARTSSSPSGANVLTF,TGCAGTGCCCGGACTTCCAGCAGCCCCTCTGGGGCCAACGTCCTGACTTTC
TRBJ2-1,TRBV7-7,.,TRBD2,CASSQGTSGGVNEQFF,TGTGCCAGCAGCCAAGGGACTAGCGGGGGGGTAAATGAGCAGTTCTTC
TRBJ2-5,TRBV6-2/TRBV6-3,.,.,CASSYSDLGSETQYF,TGTGCCAGCAGTTACTCGGACCTTGGGTCGGAGACCCAGTACTTC
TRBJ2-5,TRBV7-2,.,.,CASSPPNFAGETQYF,TGTGCCAGCAGCCCGCCGAACTTCGCGGGAGAGACCCAGTACTTC
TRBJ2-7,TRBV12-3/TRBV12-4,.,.,CASTTEADSYEQYF,TGTGCCAGCACCACCGAAGCGGACTCCTACGAGCAGTACTTC
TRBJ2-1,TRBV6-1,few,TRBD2,CASRHRTSGDNEQFF,TGTGCCAGTCGTCATCGGACTAGCGGGGACAATGAGCAGTTCTTC
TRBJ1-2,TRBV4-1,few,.,CASSQEDGRLKFGYTF,TGCGCCAGCAGCCAAGAAGATGGCAGGCTTAAATTCGGCTACACCTTC
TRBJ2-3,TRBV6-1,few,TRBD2,CASTRLAGGTDTQYF,TGTGCCAGCACCCGACTGGCGGGGGGCACAGATACGCAGTATTTT
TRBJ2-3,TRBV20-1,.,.,CSARDRLRQGTDTQYF,TGCAGTGCTAGAGATCGGCTAAGACAGGGCACAGATACGCAGTATTTT
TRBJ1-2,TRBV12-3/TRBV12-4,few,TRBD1,CASSPRTGNYGYTF,TGTGCCAGCAGTCCGCGGACAGGGAACTATGGCTACACCTTC
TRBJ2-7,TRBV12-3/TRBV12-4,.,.,CASSLAIREDEQYF,TGTGCCAGCAGTTTAGCAATAAGGGAGGACGAGCAGTACTTC
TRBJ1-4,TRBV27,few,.,CASSIGTEENEKLFF,TGTGCCAGCAGTATCGGGACGGAGGAGAATGAAAAACTGTTTTTT
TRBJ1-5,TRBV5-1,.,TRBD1,CASSSTGEGQPQHF,TGCGCCAGCAGCTCAACAGGGGAAGGCCAGCCCCAGCATTTT
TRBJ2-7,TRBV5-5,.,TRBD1,CASNLGWGQGPFEQYF,TGTGCCAGCAACCTGGGATGGGGACAGGGCCCATTCGAGCAGTACTTC
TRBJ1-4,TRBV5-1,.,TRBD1,CASSLGTSGQLNEKLFF,TGCGCCAGCAGCTTAGGCACCTCGGGACAGCTTAATGAAAAACTGTTTTTT
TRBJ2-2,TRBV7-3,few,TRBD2,CASSYSGSITGELFF,TGTGCCAGCAGCTATAGCGGGAGTATCACCGGGGAGCTGTTTTTT